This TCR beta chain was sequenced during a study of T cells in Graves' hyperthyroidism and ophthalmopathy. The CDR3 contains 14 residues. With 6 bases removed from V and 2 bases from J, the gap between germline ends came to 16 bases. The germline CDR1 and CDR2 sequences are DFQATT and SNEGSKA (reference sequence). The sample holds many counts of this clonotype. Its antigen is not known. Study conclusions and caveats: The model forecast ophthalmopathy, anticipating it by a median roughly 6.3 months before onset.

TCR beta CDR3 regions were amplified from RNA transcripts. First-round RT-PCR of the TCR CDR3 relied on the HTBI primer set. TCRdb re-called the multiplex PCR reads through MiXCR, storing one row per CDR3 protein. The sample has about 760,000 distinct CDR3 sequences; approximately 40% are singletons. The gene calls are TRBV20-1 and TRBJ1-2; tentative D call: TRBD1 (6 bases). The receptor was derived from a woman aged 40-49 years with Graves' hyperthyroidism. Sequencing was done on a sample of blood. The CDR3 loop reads CSAIRRGQNYGYTF. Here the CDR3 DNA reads TGCAGTGCCATTAGGCGGGGGCAGAACTATGGCTACACCTTC.